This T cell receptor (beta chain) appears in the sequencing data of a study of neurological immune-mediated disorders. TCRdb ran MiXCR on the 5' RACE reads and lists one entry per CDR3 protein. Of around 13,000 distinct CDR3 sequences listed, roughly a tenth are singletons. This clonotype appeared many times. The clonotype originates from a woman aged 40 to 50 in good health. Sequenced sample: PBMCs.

The CDR3 protein is CASSGGEIQETQYF. The CDR3 region has the DNA TGTGCCAGCAGCGGGGGAGAGATCCAAGAGACCCAGTACTTC. V usage is TRBV5-6 and J usage is TRBJ2-5; the D call may be TRBD1 or TRBD2 (5 bases each). The ends were cut back, 4 bases at V and 1 base at J, with 11 bases in the middle. This CDR3 has 14 amino acids. CDR1 and CDR2 (germline): SGHDT, YYEEEE. Full variable domain (remainder filled in from reference TRBV5-6 and TRBJ2-5): DAGVTQSPTHLIKTRGQQVTLRCSPKSGHDTVSWYQQALGQGPQFIFQYYEEEERQRGNFPDRFSGHQFPNYSSELNVNALLLGDSALYLCASSGGEIQETQYFGPGTRLLVL.